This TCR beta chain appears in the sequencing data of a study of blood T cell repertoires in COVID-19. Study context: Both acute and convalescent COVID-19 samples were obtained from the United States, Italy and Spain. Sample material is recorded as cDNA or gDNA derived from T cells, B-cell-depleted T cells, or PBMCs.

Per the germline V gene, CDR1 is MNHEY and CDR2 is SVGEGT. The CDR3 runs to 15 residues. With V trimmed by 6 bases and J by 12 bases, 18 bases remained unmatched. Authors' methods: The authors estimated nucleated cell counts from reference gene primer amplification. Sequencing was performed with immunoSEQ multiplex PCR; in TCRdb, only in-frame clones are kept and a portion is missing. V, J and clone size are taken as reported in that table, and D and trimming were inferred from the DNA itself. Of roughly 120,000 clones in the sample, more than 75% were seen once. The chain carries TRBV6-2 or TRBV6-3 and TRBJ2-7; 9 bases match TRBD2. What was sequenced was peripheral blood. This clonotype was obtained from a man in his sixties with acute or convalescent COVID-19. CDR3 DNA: TGTGCCAGCAGCGATCCCCCGGGACTAGCCGTAAACGGGTACTTC. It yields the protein CASSDPPGLAVNGYF.